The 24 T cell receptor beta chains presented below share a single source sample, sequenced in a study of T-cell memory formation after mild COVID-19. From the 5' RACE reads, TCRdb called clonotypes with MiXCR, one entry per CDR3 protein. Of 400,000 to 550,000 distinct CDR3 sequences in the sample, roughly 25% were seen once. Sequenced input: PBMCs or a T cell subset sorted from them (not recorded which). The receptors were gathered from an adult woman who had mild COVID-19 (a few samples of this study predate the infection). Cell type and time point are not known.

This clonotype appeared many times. The CDR3 protein is CSVEGHSYEQYF. The CDR3 bases are TGCAGCGTTGAAGGACACTCCTACGAGCAGTACTTC. The chain has TRBV29-1 and TRBJ2-7; D is uncertain. The CDR3 consists of 12 residues. Germline values: CDR1 SQVTM, CDR2 ANQGSEA. The germline V and J ends were trimmed by 1 base and 0 bases, with 4 bases remaining between them.

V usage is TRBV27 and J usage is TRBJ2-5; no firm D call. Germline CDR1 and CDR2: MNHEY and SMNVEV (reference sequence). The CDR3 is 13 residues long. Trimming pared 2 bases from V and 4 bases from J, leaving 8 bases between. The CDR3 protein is CASSLRRGETQYF. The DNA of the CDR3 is TGTGCCAGCAGTTTAAGAAGAGGAGAGACCCAGTACTTC.

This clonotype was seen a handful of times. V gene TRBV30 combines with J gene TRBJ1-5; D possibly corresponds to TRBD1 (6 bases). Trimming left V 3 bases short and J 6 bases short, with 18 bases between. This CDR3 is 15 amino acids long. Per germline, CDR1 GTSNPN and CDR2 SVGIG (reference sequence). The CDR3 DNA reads TGTGCCTGGAGCCCGGTGACCCAGGGGAGTCAGCCCCAGCATTTT. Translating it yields CAWSPVTQGSQPQHF.

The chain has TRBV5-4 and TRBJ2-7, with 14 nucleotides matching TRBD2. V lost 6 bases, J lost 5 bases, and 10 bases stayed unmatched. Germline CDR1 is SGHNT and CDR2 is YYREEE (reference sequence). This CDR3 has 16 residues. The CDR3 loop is CASIDSPGLAGDEQYF. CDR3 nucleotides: TGTGCCAGCATCGATTCGCCGGGACTAGCGGGGGACGAGCAGTACTTC.

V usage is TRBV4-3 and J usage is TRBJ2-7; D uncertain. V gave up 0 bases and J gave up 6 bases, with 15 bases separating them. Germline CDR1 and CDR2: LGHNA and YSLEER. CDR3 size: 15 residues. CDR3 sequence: CASSQDVIGRGEQYF. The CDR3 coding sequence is TGCGCCAGCAGCCAAGATGTGATCGGGCGAGGCGAGCAGTACTTC.

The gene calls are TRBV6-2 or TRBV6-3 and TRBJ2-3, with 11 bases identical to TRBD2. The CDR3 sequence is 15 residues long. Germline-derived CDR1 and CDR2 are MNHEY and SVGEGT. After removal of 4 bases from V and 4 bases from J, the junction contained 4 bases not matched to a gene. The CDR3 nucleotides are TGTGCCAGCAGTTCACCGGGACTAGCGGCAGATACGCAGTATTTT. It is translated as CASSSPGLAADTQYF.

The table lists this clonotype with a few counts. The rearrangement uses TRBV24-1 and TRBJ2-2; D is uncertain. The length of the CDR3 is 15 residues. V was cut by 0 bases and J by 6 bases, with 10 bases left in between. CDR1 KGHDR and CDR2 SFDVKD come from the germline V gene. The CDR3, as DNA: TGTGCCACCAGTGATTTGGACCTACACTCCGGGGAGCTGTTTTTT. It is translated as CATSDLDLHSGELFF.

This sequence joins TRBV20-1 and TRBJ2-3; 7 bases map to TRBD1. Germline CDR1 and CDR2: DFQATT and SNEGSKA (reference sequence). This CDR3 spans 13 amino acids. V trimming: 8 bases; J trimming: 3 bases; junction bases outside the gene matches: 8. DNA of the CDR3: TGCAGTAAACAAAAGACAGGGACAGATACGCAGTATTTT. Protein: CSKQKTGTDTQYF.

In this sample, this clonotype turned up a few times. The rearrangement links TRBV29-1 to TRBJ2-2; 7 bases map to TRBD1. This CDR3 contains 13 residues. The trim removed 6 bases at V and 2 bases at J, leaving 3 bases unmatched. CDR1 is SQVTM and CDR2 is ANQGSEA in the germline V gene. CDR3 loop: CSVDRANTGELFF. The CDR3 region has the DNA TGCAGCGTAGACAGGGCAAACACCGGGGAGCTGTTTTTT.

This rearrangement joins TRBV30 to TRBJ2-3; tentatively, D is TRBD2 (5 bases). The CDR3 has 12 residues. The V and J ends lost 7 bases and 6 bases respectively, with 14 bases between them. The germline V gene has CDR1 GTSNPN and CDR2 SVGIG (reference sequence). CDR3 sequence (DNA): TGTGCCTCTGACCGAGGCGGGGATACGCAGTATTTT. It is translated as CASDRGGDTQYF.

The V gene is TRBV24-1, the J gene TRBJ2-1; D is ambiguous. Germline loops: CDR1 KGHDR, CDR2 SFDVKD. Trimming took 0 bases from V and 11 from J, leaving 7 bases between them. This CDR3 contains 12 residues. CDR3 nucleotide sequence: TGTGCCACCAGTGATTTGGGCACTCAGCAGTTCTTC. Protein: CATSDLGTQQFF.

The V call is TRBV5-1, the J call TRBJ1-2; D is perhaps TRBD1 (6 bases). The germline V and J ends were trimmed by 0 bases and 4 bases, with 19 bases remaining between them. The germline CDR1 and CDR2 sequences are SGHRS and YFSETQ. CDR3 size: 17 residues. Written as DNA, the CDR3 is TGCGCCAGCAGCTTGGGAACAACAGGGAAAGCGGTCTATGGCTACACCTTC. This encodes CASSLGTTGKAVYGYTF.

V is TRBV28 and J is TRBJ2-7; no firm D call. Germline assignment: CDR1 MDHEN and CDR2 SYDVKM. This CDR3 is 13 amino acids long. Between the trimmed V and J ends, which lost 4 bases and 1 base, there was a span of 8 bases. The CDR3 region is CASSSTPSYEQYF. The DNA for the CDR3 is TGTGCCAGCAGTTCGACACCTTCCTACGAGCAGTACTTC.

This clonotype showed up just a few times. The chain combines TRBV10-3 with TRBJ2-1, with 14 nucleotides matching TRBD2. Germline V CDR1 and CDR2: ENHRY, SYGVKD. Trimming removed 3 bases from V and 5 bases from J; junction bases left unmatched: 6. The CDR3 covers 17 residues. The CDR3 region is CAISDGLAGGGHNEQFF. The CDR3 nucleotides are TGTGCCATCAGTGATGGACTAGCGGGAGGTGGCCACAATGAGCAGTTCTTC.

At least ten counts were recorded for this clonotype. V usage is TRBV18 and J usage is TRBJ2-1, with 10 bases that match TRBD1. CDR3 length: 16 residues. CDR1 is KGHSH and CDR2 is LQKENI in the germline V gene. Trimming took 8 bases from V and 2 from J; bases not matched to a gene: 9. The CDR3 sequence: CASLGTGALPYNEQFF. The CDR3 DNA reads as TGTGCCAGCCTTGGGACAGGGGCCCTCCCCTACAATGAGCAGTTCTTC.

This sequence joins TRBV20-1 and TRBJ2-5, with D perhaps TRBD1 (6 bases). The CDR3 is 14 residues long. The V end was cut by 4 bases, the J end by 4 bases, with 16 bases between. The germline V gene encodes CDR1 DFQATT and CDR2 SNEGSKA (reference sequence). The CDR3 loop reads CSAKVQGLRETQYF. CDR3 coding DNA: TGCAGTGCTAAGGTTCAGGGGCTGCGAGAGACCCAGTACTTC.

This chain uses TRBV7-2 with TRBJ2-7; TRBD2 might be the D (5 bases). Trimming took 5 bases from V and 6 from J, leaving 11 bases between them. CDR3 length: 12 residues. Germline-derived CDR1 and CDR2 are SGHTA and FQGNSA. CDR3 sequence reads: CASSPIGGEQYF. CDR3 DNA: TGTGCCAGCAGCCCGATTGGAGGCGAGCAGTACTTC.

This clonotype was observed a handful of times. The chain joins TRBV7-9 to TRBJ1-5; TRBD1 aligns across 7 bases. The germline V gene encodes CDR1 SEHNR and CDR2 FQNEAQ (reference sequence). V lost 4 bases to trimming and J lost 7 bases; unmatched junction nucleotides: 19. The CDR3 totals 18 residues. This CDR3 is CASSSLSDRVFLGQPQHF. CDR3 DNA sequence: TGTGCCAGCAGCTCCCTATCTGACAGGGTCTTCCTAGGGCAGCCCCAGCATTTT.

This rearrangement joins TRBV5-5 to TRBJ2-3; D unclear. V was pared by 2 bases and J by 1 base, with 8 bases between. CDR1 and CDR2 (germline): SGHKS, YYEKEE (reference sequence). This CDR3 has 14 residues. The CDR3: CASSFSRGTDTQYF. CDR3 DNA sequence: TGTGCCAGCAGCTTTTCCCGGGGCACAGATACGCAGTATTTT.

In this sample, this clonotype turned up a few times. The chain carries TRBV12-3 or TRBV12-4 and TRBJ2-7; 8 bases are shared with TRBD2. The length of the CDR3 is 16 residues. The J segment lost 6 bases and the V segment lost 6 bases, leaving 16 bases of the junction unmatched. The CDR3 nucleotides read TGTGCCAGCAGCCACGGGAGGGCGGGCCGTAGGCCCGAGCAGTACTTC. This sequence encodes CASSHGRAGRRPEQYF.

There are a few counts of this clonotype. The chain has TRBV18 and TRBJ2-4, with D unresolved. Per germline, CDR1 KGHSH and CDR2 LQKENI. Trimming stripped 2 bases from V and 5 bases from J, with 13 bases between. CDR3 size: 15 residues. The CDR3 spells CASSPNVASENIQYF. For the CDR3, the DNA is TGTGCCAGCTCACCAAATGTAGCAAGCGAAAACATTCAGTACTTC.

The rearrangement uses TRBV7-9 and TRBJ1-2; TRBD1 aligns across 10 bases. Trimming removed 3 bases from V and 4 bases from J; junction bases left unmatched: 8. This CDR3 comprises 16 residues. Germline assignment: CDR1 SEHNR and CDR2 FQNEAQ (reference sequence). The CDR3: CASSLGRGQGSYGYTF. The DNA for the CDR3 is TGTGCCAGCAGCTTGGGACGGGGACAGGGGAGCTATGGCTACACCTTC. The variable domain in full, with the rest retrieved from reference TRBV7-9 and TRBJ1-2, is DTGVSQNPRHKITKRGQNVTFRCDPISEHNRLYWYRQTLGQGPEFLTYFQNEAQLEKSRLLSDRFSAERPKGSFSTLEIQRTEQGDSAMYLCASSLGRGQGSYGYTFGSGTRLTVV.

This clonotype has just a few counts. DNA for the CDR3: TGTGCCAGCAGCCAAGGGCTGATAGGGAGCGGGGGGCAAGAGACCCAGTACTTC. Translating gives CASSQGLIGSGGQETQYF. This chain uses TRBV4-2 with TRBJ2-5; 9 nucleotides align to TRBD2. The CDR3 runs to 18 residues. V shed 1 base and J 2 bases; nucleotides not matched to a gene: 11. Germline CDR1 LGHNA, CDR2 YNFKEQ.

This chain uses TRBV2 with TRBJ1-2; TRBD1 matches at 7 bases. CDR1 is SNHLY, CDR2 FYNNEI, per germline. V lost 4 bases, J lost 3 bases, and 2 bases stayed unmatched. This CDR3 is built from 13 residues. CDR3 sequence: CASSGTGDYGYTF. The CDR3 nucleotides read TGTGCCAGCAGTGGTACAGGGGACTATGGCTACACCTTC.